This T cell receptor beta chain was identified during a study of T cells after yellow fever vaccination. Regarding the study as a whole: Clones that expanded after primary vaccination mostly reappeared after the booster (96% CD4, 70% to 90% CD8).

The CDR3 contains 16 residues. The germline CDR1 and CDR2 sequences are SGHRS and YFSETQ. V lost 1 base and J 2 bases, leaving 14 bases between the germline ends. In this sample, this clonotype turned up many times. Its antigen is undetermined. A single record per CDR3 protein comes from TCRdb applying MiXCR to the 5' RACE reads. The table shows 200,000 to 250,000 distinct CDR3 sequences, with less than 9% occurring only once. The chain couples TRBV5-1 to TRBJ2-3; D is possibly TRBD2 (6 bases). The TCR comes from a man aged 25-40 years who received the YFV17D yellow fever vaccine. The sequencing here drew on CD4+ T cells sorted from PBMCs, taken 15 days after the yellow fever booster vaccination. The CDR3 loop reads CASSLTGTGFTDTQYF. CDR3 in DNA: TGCGCCAGCAGCTTGACCGGGACTGGATTCACAGATACGCAGTATTTT.